Given below is one TCR beta chain in context. The data belong to a study of blood T cell repertoires in COVID-19. Study background: The United States, Italy and Spain supplied acute and convalescent COVID-19 samples.

Germline V gene data show CDR1 as SNHLY and CDR2 as FYNNEI. The CDR3 length is 15 residues. Germline trimming cut 7 bases from V and 6 bases from J; bases unmatched to any gene: 11. Sequencing was performed with immunoSEQ multiplex PCR; in TCRdb, only in-frame clones are kept and a portion is missing. This sample carries around 200,000 clones, more than 70% of them seen once, and the ten largest clones take less than 3.5%. The TCR comes from a man in his fifties with active or convalescent COVID-19. The sequencing input was peripheral blood. The rearrangement joins TRBV2 to TRBJ2-2, with TRBD1 matching over 7 bases. The CDR3 region has the DNA TGTGCCAGCACTTACTACAGGGGAGCCGCCGGGGAGCTGTTTTTT. Translation gives CASTYYRGAAGELFF.